This T cell receptor beta chain is drawn from a study of T-cell reconstitution after alpha-beta-depleted transplantation in children. Germline assignment: CDR1 SNHLY and CDR2 FYNNEI. This CDR3 is 15 amino acids long. Trimming removed 5 bases from V and 2 bases from J, with 15 bases in between. Unique molecular identifiers featured in how the TCRbeta library was prepared. TCRdb recomputed calls from the PCR reads with MiXCR, one row per CDR3 protein. The data show some 840,000 distinct CDR3 sequences, about 15% seen once. This sample comprised PBMCs, mostly from graft donor cells, obtained 360 days after TCRalphabeta/CD19-depleted stem cell transplant. V and J are TRBV2 and TRBJ2-5; a possible D gene is TRBD2 (6 bases). The source of this sequence is a male patient between 5 and 17 years old who had a stem cell transplant for acute lymphoblastic leukemia, so the T cells may come from the graft donor. CDR3 sequence (DNA): TGTGCCAGCAGTACTTCCGCGGGAATGCAAGAGACCCAGTACTTC. It is translated as CASSTSAGMQETQYF.